This T cell receptor beta chain was recovered during a study of blood T cells in healthy people across ages. Study as a whole: Template switching recovered approximately one barcoded beta molecule for every two T cells.

This clonotype was observed a few times. Germline is not matched at one junction end, which may reflect a read error. Together with a sample-barcoded 5' primer, a J-beta primer mix was included in a second PCR lasting about 7 to 12 cycles. At least 2.5 million CDR3-containing paired-end reads were obtained per sample. TCRdb reprocessed the 5' RACE reads via MiXCR and lists one record per CDR3 protein. The data show about 290,000 distinct CDR3 sequences, 25% to 30% seen once. This clonotype was obtained from a woman aged 70-85 years in good health. Specimen: blood.

As DNA, the CDR3 is TGCAGTGCTAGAGATCGAACAGGTAGCAATCGGCCCCAGCATTTT. Amino acids: CSARDRTGSNRPQHF. This chain connects TRBV20-1 to TRBJ1-5, with D possibly being TRBD1 (5 bases). CDR1 and CDR2 (germline): DFQATT, SNEGSKA (reference sequence). There are 15 residues in the CDR3.